The present TCR beta chain was sequenced within a study of T cells in Graves' hyperthyroidism and ophthalmopathy. It was RNA transcripts that yielded the amplified TCR beta CDR3 regions. The study used the HTBI primer set for a first-round RT-PCR of the TCR CDR3. TCRdb independently ran MiXCR on the multiplex PCR reads; one entry per CDR3 protein. Of hundreds of thousands of distinct CDR3 sequences in the sample, over 15% were seen once. The table lists this clonotype with many counts. Germline CDR1 SGHRS, CDR2 YFSETQ. V was pared by 5 bases and J by 0 bases, with 9 bases between. The CDR3 totals 14 residues.

The receptor comes from a young woman with Graves' ophthalmopathy. Sequenced input: blood. This rearrangement joins TRBV5-1 to TRBJ2-1; tentatively, D is TRBD2 (6 bases). The CDR3 coding sequence is TGCGCCAGCAGGCGGGAAAGCTCCTACAATGAGCAGTTCTTC. Translating it yields CASRRESSYNEQFF.